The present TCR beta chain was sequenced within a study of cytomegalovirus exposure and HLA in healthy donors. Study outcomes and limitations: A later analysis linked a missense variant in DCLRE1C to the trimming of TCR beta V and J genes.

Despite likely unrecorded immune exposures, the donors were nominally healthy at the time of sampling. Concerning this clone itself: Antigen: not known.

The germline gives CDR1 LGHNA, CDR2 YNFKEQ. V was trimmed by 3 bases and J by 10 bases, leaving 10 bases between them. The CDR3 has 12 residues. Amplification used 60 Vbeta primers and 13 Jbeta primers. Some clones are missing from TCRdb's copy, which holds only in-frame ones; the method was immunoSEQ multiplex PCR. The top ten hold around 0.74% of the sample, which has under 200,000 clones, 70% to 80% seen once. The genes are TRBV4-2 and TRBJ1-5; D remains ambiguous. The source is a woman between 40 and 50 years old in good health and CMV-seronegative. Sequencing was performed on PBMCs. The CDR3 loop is CASSQQGSPQHF. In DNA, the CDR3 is TGTGCCAGCAGCCAGCAAGGGAGCCCCCAGCATTTT.